This paragraph reports one TCR beta chain. Its antigen remains unknown. With 60 Vbeta and 13 Jbeta primers, the PCR was carried out. Per the authors' pipeline: In a later analysis, of 80 million to 90 million unique beta chains, roughly 11 million appeared in at least two donors. The data were produced by immunoSEQ multiplex PCR, yet TCRdb's version contains in-frame clones alone and is incomplete. Clone size and the V and J calls come from that table; the DNA yielded D and trimming. The table records around 130,000 clones, roughly 71% of them present only once. Losses at the gene ends were 4 bases for V and 6 bases for J; bases not matched to a gene: 18. This CDR3 comprises 18 residues. Germline V gives CDR1 SGHRS, CDR2 YFSETQ. The data are from a study of cytomegalovirus exposure and HLA in healthy donors. Study in general: The Caucasian-associated ancestry cluster contained around four fifths of the approximately 410 genotyped donors.

Study conclusions and caveats: According to the study, 160 or so TCR beta chains were cytomegalovirus-associated.

Sample: PBMCs. This TCR was recovered from a woman aged 40 to 50 in good health and CMV-seropositive. This chain uses TRBV5-1 with TRBJ2-7; 11 bases line up with TRBD2. CDR3: CASSIDGRQSTSGTEQYF. As DNA, the CDR3 is TGCGCCAGCAGCATCGACGGACGGCAGTCGACTAGCGGGACCGAGCAGTACTTC.